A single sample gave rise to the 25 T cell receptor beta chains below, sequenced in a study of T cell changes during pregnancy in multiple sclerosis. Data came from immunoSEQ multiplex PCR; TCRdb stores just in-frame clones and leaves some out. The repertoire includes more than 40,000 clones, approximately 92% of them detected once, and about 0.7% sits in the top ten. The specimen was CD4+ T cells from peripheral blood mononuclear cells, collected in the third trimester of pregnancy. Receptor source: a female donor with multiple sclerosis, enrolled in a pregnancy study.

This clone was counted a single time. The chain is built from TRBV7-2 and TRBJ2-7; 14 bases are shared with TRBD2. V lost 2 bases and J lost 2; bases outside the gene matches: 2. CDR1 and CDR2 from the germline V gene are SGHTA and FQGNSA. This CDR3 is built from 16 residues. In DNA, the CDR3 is TGTGCCAGCAGCTTACAGACTAGCGGGAGGGCCTACGAGCAGTACTTC. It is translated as CASSLQTSGRAYEQYF.

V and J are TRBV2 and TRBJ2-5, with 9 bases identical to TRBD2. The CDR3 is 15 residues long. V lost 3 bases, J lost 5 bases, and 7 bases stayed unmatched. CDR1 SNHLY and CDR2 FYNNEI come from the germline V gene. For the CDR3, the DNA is TGTGCCAGCAGTGATGGCGGGAGGGCCGGGGAGACCCAGTACTTC. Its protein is CASSDGGRAGETQYF.

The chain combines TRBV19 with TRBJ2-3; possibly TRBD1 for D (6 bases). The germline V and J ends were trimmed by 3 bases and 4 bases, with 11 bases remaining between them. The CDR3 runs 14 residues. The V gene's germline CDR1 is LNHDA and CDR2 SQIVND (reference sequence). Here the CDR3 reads CASSMGSGADTQYF. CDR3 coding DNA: TGTGCCAGTAGTATGGGGTCAGGGGCAGATACGCAGTATTTT. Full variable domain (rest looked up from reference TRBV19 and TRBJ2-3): DGGITQSPKYLFRKEGQNVTLSCEQNLNHDAMYWYRQDPGQGLRLIYYSQIVNDFQKGDIAEGYSVSREKKESFPLTVTSAQKNPTAFYLCASSMGSGADTQYFGPGTRLTVL.

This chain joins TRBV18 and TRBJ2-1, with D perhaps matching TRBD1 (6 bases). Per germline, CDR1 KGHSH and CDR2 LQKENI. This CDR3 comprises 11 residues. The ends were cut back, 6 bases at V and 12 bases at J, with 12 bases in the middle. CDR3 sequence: CASSRDNWQFF. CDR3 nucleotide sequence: TGTGCCAGCTCCCGGGACAATTGGCAGTTCTTC. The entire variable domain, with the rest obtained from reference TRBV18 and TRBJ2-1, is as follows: NAGVMQNPRHLVRRRGQEARLRCSPMKGHSHVYWYRQLPEEGLKFMVYLQKENIIDESGMPKERFSAEFPKEGPSILRIQQVVRGDSAAYFCASSRDNWQFFGPGTRLTVL.

As DNA, the CDR3 is TGTGCCAGCAGTCTCAAGCCCAGCGGCAATCAGCCCCAGCATTTT. Translating gives CASSLKPSGNQPQHF. This chain connects TRBV28 to TRBJ1-5; D unclear. V gave up 5 bases and J gave up 2 bases, with 13 bases separating them. Germline-derived CDR1 and CDR2 are MDHEN and SYDVKM. CDR3 length equals 15 residues.

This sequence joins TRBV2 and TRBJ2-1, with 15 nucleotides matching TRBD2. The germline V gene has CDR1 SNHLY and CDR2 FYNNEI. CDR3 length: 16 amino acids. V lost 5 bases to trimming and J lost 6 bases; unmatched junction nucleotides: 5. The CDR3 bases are TGTGCCAGCAGTCATCCGGGACTAGCGGGAGGCAATGAGCAGTTCTTC. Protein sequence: CASSHPGLAGGNEQFF.

Written as DNA, the CDR3 is TGTGCCAGCAGCTTGGTGAGGGGGCTTCCCTACGAGCAGTACTTC. Protein: CASSLVRGLPYEQYF. The chain links TRBV5-6 to TRBJ2-7; 7 nucleotides match TRBD1. With V trimmed by 0 bases and J by 2 bases, 5 bases remained unmatched. This CDR3 contains 15 residues. Germline V CDR1 and CDR2: SGHDT, YYEEEE.

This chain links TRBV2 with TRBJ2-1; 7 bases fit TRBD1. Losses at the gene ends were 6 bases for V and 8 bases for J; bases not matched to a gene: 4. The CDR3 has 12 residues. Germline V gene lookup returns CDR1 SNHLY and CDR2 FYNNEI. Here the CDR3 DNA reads TGTGCCAGCAGGACAGGGTCCCATGAGCAGTTCTTC. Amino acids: CASRTGSHEQFF.

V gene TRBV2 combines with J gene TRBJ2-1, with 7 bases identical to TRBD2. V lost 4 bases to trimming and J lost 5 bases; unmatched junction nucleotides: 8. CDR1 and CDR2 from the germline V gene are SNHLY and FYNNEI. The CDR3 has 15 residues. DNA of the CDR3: TGTGCCAGCAGTGGGGAGTCGGGAGGCAACAATGAGCAGTTCTTC. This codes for CASSGESGGNNEQFF.

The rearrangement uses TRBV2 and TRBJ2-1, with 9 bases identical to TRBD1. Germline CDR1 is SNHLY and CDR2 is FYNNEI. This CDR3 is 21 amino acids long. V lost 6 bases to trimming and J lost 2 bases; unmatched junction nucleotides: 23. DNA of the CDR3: TGTGCCAGCAGCCCGTGGGGGGGGACAGGGAGCACTAGGACCCCCTACAATGAGCAGTTCTTC. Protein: CASSPWGGTGSTRTPYNEQFF.

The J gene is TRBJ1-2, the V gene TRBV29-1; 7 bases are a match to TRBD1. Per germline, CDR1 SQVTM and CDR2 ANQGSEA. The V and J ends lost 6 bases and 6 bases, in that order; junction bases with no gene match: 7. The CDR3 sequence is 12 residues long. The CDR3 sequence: CSVVDRRDGYTF. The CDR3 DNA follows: TGCAGCGTGGTGGACAGGAGAGATGGCTACACCTTC.

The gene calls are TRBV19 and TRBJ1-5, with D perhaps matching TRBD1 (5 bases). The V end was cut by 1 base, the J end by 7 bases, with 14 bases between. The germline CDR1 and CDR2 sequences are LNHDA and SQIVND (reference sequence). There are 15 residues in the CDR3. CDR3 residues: CASSIAGRVNQPQHF. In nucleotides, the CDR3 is TGTGCCAGTAGTATAGCAGGCAGGGTAAACCAGCCCCAGCATTTT.

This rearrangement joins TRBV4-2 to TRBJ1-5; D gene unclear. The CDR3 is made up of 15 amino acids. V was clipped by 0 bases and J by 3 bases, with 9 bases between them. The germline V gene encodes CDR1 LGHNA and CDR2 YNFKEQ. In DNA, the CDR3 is TGTGCCAGCAGCCAAGATGGCCGCACCAATCAGCCCCAGCATTTT. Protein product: CASSQDGRTNQPQHF.

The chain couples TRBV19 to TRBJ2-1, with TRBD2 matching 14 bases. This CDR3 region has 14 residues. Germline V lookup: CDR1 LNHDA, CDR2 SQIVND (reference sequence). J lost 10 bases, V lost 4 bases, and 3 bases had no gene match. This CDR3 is CASSRLAGGAEQFF. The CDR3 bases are TGTGCCAGTAGTAGACTAGCGGGAGGGGCGGAGCAGTTCTTC.

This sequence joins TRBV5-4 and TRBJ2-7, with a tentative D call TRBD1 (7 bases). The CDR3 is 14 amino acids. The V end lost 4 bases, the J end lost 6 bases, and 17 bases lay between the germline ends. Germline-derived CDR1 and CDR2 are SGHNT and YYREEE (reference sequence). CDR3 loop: CASSLPGQRVEQYF. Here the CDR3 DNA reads TGTGCCAGCAGCCTACCGGGACAGCGGGTCGAGCAGTACTTC.

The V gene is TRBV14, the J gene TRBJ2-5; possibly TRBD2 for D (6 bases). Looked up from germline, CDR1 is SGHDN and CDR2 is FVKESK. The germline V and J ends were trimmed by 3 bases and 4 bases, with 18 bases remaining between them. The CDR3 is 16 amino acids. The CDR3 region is CASSQPYPGGAETQYF. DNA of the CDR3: TGTGCCAGCAGCCAGCCTTATCCAGGCGGGGCAGAGACCCAGTACTTC.

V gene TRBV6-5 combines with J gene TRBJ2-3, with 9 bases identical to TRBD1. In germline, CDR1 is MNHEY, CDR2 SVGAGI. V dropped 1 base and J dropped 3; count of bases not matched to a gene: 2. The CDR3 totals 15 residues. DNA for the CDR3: TGTGCCAGCAGTTACTTCGGACAGGGGACAGATACGCAGTATTTT. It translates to CASSYFGQGTDTQYF.

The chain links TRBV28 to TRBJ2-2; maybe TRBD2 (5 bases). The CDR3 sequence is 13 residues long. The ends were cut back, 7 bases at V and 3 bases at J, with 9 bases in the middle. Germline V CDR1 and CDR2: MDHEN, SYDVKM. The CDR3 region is CASTGGYTGELFF. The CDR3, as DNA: TGTGCCAGCACAGGAGGTTACACCGGGGAGCTGTTTTTT.

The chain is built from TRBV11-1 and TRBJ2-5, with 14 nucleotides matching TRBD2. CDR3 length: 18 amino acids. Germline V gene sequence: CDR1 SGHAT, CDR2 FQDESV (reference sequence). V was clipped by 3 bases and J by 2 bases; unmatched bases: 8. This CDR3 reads CASSFGLAGGIRQETQYF. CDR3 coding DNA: TGTGCCAGCAGCTTCGGACTAGCGGGAGGAATACGTCAAGAGACCCAGTACTTC.

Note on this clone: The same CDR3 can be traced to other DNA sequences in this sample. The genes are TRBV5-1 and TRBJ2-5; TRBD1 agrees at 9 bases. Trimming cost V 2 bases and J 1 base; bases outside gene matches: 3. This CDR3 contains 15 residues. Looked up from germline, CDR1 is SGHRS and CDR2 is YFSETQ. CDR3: CASSLGDRAQETQYF. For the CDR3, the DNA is TGCGCCAGCAGCTTAGGGGACAGGGCCCAAGAGACCCAGTACTTC.

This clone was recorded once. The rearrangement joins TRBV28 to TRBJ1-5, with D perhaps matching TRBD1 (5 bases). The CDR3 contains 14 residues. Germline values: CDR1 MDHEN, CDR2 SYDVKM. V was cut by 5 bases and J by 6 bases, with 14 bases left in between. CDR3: CASSQVGGFQPQHF. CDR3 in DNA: TGTGCCAGCAGTCAGGTCGGGGGTTTTCAGCCCCAGCATTTT.

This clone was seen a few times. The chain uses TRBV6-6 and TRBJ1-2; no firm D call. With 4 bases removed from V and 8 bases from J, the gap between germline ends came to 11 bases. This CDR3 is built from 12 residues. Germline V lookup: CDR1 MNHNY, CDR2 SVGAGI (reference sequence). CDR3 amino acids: CASSSDLRGYTF. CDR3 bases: TGTGCCAGCAGTTCCGACTTGAGAGGCTACACCTTC.

This CDR3 reads CSTSTGSSSYNEQFF. Written as DNA, the CDR3 is TGCAGCACCTCCACAGGGTCGAGCTCCTACAATGAGCAGTTCTTC. This chain connects TRBV29-1 to TRBJ2-1, with a possible D match to TRBD1 (6 bases). Germline V gives CDR1 SQVTM, CDR2 ANQGSEA. CDR3 length equals 15 residues. Trimming left V 8 bases short and J 0 bases short, with 17 bases between.

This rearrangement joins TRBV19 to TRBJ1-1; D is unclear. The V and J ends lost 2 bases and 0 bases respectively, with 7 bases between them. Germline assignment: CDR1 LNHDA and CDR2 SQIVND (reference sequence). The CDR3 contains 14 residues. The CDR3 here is CASSIRTVNTEAFF. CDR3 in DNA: TGTGCCAGTAGTATACGCACGGTGAACACTGAAGCTTTCTTT.

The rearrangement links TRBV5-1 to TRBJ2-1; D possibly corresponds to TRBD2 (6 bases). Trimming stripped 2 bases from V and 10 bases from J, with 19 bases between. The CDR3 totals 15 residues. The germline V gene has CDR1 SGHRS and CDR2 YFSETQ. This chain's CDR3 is CASSFSAGPLAEQFF. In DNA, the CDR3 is TGCGCCAGCAGCTTTTCAGCGGGTCCTCTTGCGGAGCAGTTCTTC.